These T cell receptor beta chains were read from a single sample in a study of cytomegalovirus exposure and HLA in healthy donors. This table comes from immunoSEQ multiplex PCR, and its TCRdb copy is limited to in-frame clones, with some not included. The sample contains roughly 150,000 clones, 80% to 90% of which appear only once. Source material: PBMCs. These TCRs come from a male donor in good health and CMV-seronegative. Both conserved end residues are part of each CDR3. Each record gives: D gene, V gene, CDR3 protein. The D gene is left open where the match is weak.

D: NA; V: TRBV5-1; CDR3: CASTLTRDTDTQYF
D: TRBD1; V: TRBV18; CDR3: CASSRGQDYEQYF
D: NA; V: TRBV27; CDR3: CASSPGMNTEAFF
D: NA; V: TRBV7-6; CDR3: CASTAPGGGEQYF
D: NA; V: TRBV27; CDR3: CASSPTQGKGSYEQYF
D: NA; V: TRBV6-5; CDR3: CASSYSEGTEAFF
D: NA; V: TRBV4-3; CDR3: CASSLLLGGGTEAFF
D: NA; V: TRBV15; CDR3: CATSREPPRQALETQYF
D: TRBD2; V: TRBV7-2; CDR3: CASSLAGLADHEQYF
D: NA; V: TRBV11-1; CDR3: CASSVFNEKLFF
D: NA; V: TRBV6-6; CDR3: CASRSSAGLNQPQHF
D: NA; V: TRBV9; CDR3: CASSVAQRNYGYTF
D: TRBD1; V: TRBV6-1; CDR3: CASSSWTGRDEQYF
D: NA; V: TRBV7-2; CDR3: CASEGVSYGYPF
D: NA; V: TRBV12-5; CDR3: CASGTRGHTDTQYF
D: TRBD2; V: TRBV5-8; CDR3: CASSLLRGGYNEQFF
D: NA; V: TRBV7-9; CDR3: CASSLALTGDTGELFF
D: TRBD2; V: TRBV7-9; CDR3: CASSRKRTSGRGEETQYF
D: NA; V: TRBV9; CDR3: CASSGIVGGTEAFF
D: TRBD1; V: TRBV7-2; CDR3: CASSLLWMGGRTGTGGYTF
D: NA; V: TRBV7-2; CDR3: CASSLDGDGYTF
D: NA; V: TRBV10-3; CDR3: CAISGVDSYEQYF
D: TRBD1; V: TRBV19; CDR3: CASSISRDSYEQYF
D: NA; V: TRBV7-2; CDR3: CASSRTGGYSYEQYF
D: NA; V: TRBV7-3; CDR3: CASSRTLKETQYF
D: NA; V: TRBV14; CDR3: CASSQDLRRGATNEKLFF
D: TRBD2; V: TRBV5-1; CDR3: CASSSEGLADNEQFF
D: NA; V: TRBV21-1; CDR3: CASSSGGSDQPQHF
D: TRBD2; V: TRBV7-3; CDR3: CASSEGLAGGELFF
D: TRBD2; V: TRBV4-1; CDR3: CASSQVSGSKVGISYEQYF
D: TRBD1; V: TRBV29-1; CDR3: CSVGRSGGLGYTF
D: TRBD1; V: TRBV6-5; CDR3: CASSPPGQGYEQYF
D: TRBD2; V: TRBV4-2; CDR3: CASSQDPLAGGLNEQFF
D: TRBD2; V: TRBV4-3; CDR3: CASSQDAGGSYNEQFF
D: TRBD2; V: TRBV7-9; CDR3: CASSIGTSGSSHEQYF
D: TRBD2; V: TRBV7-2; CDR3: CASSVLAGGNTGELFF
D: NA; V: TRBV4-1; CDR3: CASSQGGHPSDEQYF
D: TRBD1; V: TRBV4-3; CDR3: CASSQGRQGAYEQYF
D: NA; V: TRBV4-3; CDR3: CASRTVHTGELFF
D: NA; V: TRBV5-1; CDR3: CASSLEGQNSETQYF
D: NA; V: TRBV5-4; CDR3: CASSLAFGLPYEQYF
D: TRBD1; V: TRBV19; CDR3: CASMEGAREGYTF
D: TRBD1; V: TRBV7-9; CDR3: CASSADRGPLYNEQFF
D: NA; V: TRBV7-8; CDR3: CASSLGQSSYEQYF
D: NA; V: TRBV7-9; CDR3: CASSLVQAGSEQYF
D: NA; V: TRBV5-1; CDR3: CASRRGQGGGETQYF
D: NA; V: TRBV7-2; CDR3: CASSLWANTEAFF
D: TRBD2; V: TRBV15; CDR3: CATSSSLAGTETQYF
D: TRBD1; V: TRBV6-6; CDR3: CASSFGTVSVNYGYTF
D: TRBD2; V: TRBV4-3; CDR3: CASSQRSGASYNEQFF
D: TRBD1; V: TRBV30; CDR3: CAWSGQGAHTF
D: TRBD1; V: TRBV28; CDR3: CASSPTGGDEKLFF
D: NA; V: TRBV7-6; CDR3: CASSLVPPVSSSYNEQFF
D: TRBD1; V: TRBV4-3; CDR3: CASSQDVADRVGYTF
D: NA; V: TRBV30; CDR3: CAWSEGAEMNTEAFF